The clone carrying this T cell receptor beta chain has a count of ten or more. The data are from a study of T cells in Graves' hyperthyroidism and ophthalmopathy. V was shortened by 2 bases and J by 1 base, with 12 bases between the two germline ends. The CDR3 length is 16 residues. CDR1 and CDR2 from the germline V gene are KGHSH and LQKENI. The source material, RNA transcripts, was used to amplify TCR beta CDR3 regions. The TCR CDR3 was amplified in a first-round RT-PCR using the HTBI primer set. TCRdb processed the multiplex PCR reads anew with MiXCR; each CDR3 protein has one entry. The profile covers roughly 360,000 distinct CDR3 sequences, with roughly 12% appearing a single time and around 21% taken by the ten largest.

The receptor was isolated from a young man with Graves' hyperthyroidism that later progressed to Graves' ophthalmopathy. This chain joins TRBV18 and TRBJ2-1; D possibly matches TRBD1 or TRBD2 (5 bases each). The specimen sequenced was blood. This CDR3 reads CASSPWDRRSYNEQFF. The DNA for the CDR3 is TGTGCCAGCTCACCATGGGACCGCCGATCCTACAATGAGCAGTTCTTC.